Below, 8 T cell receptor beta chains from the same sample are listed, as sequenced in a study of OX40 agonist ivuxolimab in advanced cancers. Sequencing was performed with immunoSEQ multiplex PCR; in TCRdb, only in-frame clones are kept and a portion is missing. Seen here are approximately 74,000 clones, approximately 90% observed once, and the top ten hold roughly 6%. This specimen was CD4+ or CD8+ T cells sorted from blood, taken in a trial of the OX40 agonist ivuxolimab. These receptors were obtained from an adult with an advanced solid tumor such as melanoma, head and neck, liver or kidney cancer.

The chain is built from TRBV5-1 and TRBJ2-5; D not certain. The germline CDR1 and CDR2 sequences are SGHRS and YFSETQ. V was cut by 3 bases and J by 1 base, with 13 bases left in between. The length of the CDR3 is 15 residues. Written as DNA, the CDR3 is TGCGCCAGCAGCTGGTTTCCCGGAGCCCAAGAGACCCAGTACTTC. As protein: CASSWFPGAQETQYF. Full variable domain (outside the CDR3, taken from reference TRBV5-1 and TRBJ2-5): KAGVTQTPRYLIKTRGQQVTLSCSPISGHRSVSWYQQTPGQGLQFLFEYFSETQRNKGNFPGRFSGRQFSNSRSEMNVSTLELGDSALYLCASSWFPGAQETQYFGPGTRLLVL.

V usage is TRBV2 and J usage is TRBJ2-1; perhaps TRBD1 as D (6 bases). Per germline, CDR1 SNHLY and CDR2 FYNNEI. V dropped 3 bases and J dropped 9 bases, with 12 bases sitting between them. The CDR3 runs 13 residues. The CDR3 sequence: CASSEGARSEQFF. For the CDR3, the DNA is TGTGCCAGCAGTGAGGGGGCGCGTAGTGAGCAGTTCTTC.

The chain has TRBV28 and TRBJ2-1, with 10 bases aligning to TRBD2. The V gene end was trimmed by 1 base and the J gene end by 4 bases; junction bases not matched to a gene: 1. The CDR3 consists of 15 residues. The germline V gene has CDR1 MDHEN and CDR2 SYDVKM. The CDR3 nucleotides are TGTGCCAGCAGTTTATTACTAGCGGGATACAATGAGCAGTTCTTC. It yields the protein CASSLLLAGYNEQFF.

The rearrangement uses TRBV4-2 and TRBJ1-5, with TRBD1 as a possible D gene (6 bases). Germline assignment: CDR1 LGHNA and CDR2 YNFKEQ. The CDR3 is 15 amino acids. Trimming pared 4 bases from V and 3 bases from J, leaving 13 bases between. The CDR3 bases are TGTGCCAGCAGCCCCCAGACAGGCTCCAATCAGCCCCAGCATTTT. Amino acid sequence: CASSPQTGSNQPQHF.

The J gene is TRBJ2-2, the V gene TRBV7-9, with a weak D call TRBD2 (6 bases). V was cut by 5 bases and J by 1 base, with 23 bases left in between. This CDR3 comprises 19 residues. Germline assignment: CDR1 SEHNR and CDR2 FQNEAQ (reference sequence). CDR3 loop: CASSLWGAGLQRNTGELFF. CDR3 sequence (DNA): TGTGCCAGCAGCCTATGGGGCGCGGGACTCCAAAGGAACACCGGGGAGCTGTTTTTT.

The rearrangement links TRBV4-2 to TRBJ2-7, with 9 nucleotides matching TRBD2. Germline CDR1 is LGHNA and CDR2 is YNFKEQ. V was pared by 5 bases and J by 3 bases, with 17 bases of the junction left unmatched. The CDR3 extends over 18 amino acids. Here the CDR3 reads CASSSTPNSGGLYYEQYF. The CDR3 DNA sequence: TGTGCCAGCAGCTCAACTCCGAATAGCGGGGGACTATACTACGAGCAGTACTTC.

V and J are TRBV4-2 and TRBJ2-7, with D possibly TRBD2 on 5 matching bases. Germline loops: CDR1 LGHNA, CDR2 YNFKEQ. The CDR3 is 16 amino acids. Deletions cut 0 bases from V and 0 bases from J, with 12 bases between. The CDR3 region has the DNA TGTGCCAGCAGCCAAGAACGACGGGGAAGCTCCTACGAGCAGTACTTC. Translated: CASSQERRGSSYEQYF.

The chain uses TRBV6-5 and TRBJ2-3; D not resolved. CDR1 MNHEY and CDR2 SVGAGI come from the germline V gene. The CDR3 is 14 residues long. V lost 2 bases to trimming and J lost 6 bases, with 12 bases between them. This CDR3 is CASSYAGPLDTQYF. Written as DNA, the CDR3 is TGTGCCAGCAGTTACGCCGGTCCGCTGGATACGCAGTATTTT.